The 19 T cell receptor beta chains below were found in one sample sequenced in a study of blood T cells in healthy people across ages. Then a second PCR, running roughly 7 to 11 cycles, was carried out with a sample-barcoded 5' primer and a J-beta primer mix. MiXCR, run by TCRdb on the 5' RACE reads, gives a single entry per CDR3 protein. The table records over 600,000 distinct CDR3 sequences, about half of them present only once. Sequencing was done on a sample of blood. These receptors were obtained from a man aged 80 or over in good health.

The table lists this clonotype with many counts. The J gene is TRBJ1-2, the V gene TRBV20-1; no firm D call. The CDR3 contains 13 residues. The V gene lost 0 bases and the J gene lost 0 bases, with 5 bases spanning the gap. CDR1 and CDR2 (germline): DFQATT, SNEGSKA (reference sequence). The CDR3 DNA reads TGCAGTGCTAGAGAGCGGACTAACTATGGCTACACCTTC. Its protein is CSARERTNYGYTF.

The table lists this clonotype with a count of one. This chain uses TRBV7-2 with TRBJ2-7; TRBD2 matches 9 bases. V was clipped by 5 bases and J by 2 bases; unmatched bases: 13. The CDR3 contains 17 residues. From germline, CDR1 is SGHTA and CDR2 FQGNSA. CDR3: CASSVTSSGGPTYEQYF. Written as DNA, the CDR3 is TGTGCCAGCAGCGTTACTAGTAGCGGGGGTCCCACCTACGAGCAGTACTTC.

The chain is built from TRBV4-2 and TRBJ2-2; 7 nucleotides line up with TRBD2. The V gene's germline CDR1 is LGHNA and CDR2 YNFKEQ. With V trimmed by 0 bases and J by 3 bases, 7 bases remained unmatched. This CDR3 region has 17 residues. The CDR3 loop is CASSQEAGSTDTGELFF. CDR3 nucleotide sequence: TGTGCCAGCAGCCAAGAAGCGGGATCTACGGACACCGGGGAGCTGTTTTTT.

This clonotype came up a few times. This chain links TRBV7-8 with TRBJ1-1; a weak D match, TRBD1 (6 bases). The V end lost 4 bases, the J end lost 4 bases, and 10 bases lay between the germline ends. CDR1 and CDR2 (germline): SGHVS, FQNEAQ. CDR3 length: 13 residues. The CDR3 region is CASSWGAATEAFF. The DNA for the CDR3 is TGTGCCAGCAGCTGGGGGGCGGCCACTGAAGCTTTCTTT.

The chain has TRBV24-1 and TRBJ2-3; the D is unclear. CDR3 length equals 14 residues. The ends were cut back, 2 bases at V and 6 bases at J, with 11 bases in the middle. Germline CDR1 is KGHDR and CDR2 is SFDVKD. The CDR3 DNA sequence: TGTGCCACCAGTGATTCGGACCTTCTGGATACGCAGTATTTT. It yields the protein CATSDSDLLDTQYF.

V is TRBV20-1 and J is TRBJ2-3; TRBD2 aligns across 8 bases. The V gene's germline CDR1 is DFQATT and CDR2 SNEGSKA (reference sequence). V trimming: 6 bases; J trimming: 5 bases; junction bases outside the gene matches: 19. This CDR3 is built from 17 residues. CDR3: CSARISPPSGSLDTQYF. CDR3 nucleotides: TGCAGTGCCAGAATATCCCCCCCCAGCGGGAGTCTAGATACGCAGTATTTT.

CDR3 sequence reads: CASSQASGLGYTF. The CDR3 DNA follows: TGTGCCAGCAGCCAAGCGTCAGGACTTGGCTACACCTTC. The chain uses TRBV7-9 and TRBJ1-2; D gene unclear. The germline V gene encodes CDR1 SEHNR and CDR2 FQNEAQ (reference sequence). This CDR3 contains 13 residues. Trimming removed 5 bases at V and 7 bases at J, with 14 bases between. Full variable domain (rest looked up from reference TRBV7-9 and TRBJ1-2): DTGVSQNPRHKITKRGQNVTFRCDPISEHNRLYWYRQTLGQGPEFLTYFQNEAQLEKSRLLSDRFSAERPKGSFSTLEIQRTEQGDSAMYLCASSQASGLGYTFGSGTRLTVV.

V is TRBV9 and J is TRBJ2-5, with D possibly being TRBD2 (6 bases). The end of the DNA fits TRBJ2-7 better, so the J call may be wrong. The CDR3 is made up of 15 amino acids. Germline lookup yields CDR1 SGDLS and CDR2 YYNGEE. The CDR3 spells CASSVDPAGYREQYF. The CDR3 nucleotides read TGTGCCAGCAGCGTAGATCCTGCGGGATACCGCGAGCAGTACTTC.

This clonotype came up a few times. CDR3 DNA: TGTGCCAGCAGTGAATGGAGTTATGATGAGCAGTTCTTC. It yields the protein CASSEWSYDEQFF. The V and J genes are TRBV25-1 and TRBJ2-1; D is undetermined. This CDR3 is 13 amino acids long. CDR1 and CDR2 (germline): MGHDK, SYGVNS. V lost 1 base and J lost 8, with 9 bases in between. Complete variable domain (other parts from reference TRBV25-1 and TRBJ2-1): EADIYQTPRYLVIGTGKKITLECSQTMGHDKMYWYQQDPGMELHLIHYSYGVNSTEKGDLSSESTVSRIRTEHFPLTLESARPSHTSQYLCASSEWSYDEQFFGPGTRLTVL.

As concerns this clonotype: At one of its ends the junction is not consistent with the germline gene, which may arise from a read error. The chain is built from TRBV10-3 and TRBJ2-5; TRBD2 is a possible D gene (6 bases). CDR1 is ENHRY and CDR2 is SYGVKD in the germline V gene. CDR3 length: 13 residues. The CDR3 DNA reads TGTGCCATCAGCTTAGGGCGGGGAAAGACCCTGTACTTC. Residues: CAISLGRGKTLYF.

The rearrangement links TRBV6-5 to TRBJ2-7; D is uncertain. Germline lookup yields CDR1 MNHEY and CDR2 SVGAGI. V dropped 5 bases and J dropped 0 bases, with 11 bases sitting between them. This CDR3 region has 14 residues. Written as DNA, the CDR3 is TGTGCCAGCAGTCCCAGCACCCACTCCTACGAGCAGTACTTC. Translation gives CASSPSTHSYEQYF.

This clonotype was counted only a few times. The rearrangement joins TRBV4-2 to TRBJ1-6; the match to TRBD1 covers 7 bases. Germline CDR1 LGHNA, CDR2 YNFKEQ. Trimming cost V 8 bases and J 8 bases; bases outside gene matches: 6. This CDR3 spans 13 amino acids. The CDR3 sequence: CASARDRDSPLHF. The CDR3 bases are TGTGCCAGCGCCCGGGACAGAGATTCACCCCTCCACTTT.

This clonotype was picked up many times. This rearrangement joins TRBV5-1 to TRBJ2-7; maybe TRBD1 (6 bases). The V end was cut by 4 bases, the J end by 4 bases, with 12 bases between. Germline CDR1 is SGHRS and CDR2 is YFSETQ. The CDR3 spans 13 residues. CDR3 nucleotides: TGCGCCAGCAGCCTAGGACAGCAATACGAGCAGTACTTC. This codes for CASSLGQQYEQYF.

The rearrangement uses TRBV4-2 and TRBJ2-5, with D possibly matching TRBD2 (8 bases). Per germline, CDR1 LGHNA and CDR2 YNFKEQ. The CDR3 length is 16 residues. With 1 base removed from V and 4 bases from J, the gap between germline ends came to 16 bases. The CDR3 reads CASSQVSGGGGETQYF. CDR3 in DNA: TGTGCCAGCAGCCAAGTTTCGGGAGGGGGCGGAGAGACCCAGTACTTC.

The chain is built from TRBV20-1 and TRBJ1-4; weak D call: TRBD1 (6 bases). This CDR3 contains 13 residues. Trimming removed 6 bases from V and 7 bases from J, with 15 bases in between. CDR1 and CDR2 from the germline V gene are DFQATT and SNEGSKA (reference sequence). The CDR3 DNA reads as TGCAGTGCCACGACAGGTTCGGCTGAAAAACTGTTTTTT. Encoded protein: CSATTGSAEKLFF.

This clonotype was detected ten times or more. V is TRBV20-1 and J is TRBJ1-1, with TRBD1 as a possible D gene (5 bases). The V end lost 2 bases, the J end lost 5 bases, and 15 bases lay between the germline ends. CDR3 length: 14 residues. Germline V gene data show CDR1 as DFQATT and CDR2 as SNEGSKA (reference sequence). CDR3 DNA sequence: TGCAGTGCTAGACCGCGCCGGGGGAGTACTGAAGCTTTCTTT. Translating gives CSARPRRGSTEAFF.

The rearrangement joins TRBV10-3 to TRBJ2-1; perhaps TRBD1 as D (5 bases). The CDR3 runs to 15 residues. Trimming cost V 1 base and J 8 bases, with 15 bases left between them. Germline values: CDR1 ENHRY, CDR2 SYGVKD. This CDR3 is CAISEFGQGVDEQFF. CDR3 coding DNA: TGTGCCATCAGTGAGTTCGGTCAGGGTGTGGATGAGCAGTTCTTC.

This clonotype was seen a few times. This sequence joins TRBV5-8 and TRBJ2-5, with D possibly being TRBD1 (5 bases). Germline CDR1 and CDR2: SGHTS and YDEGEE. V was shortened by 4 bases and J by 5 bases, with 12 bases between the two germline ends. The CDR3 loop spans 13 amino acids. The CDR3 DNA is TGTGCCAGCAGCGCGACAGTTCGGGAGACCCAGTACTTC. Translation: CASSATVRETQYF. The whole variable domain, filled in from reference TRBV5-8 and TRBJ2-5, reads EAGVTQSPTHLIKTRGQQATLRCSPISGHTSVYWYQQALGLGLQFLLWYDEGEERNRGNFPPRFSGRQFPNYSSELNVNALELEDSALYLCASSATVRETQYFGPGTRLLVL.

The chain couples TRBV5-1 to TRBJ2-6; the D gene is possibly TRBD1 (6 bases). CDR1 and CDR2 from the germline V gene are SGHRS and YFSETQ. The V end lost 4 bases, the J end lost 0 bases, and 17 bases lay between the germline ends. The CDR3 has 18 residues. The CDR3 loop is CASSAQGLPLSGANVLTF. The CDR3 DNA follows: TGCGCCAGCAGCGCGCAGGGGCTCCCGCTCTCTGGGGCCAACGTCCTGACTTTC.